This T cell receptor (beta chain) was sequenced in a study of blood T cells in healthy people across ages. The wider study: There was about one barcoded beta molecule captured by template switching per two T cells.

Study-level results: Both naive CD4+ cell counts and diversity were greater in long-lived donors than in aged donors. A strong correlation was seen between TCR beta diversity and naive T cell percentage.

The second PCR ran about 6 to 12 cycles with a sample-barcoded 5' primer and J-beta primers. Researchers report that a template-switch adaptor with 12 random nucleotides tagged each cDNA molecule. TCRdb passed the 5' RACE reads through MiXCR, listing each CDR3 protein once. Found here are roughly 500,000 distinct CDR3 sequences, 27% of them singletons; the top ten hold 18%. Germline V gene sequence: CDR1 SNHLY, CDR2 FYNNEI. The CDR3 runs 14 residues. This clonotype was seen a few times. Its antigen is not known. An end of the junction differs from the germline gene, which may be a read error. The rearrangement links TRBV2 to TRBJ2-2, with D perhaps given as TRBD1 or TRBD2 (6 bases each). The sequenced sample consisted of blood. This receptor was obtained from a woman aged 65 to 85 in good health. CDR3 in amino acids: CASTTEGGTGGLFF. The CDR3 nucleotides read TGTGCCAGCACTACCGAGGGGGGTACCGGGGGGCTGTTTTTT. The full variable domain, in which reference TRBV2 and TRBJ2-2 provide the parts outside the CDR3, is EPEVTQTPSHQVTQMGQEVILRCVPISNHLYFYWYRQILGQKVEFLVSFYNNEISEKSEIFDDQFSVERPDGSNFTLKIRSTKLEDSAMYFCASTTEGGTGGLFFGEGSRLTVL.